This T cell receptor beta chain emerged from a study of human versus mouse CDR3 diversity and MHC coevolution. The wider study: The immunoSEQ assay reportedly detects one in 200,000 T cells. General study points: Clonal inequality was lowest in most of the three human donors. Roughly 1.5 million TCR beta clonotypes were estimated for humans, the largest repertoire.

The CDR3 consists of 14 residues. Trimming took off 5 bases at V and 0 bases at J, with 12 bases between the two ends. CDR1 and CDR2 from the germline V gene are SGHNT and YYREEE (reference sequence). Profiled with immunoSEQ multiplex PCR; TCRdb holds only in-frame clones, not every one. The sample carries more than 60,000 clones, less than 95% recorded once. Note on this clone: What it binds is not known.

The receptor comes from a person between 25 and 70 years old in good health. The sample taken for sequencing was naive CD4+ T cells from blood. Subset here: CD45RO-negative CD62L-positive naive CD4 T cells. This chain uses TRBV5-4 with TRBJ2-7, with a tentative D call TRBD2 (6 bases). Written as DNA, the CDR3 is TGTGCCAGCAGTCCGTCGACTAGCTCCTACGAGCAGTACTTC. Residues: CASSPSTSSYEQYF. The full variable domain, in which reference TRBV5-4 and TRBJ2-7 provide the parts outside the CDR3, is ETGVTQSPTHLIKTRGQQVTLRCSSQSGHNTVSWYQQALGQGPQFIFQYYREEENGRGNFPPRFSGLQFPNYSSELNVNALELDDSALYLCASSPSTSSYEQYFGPGTRLTVT.